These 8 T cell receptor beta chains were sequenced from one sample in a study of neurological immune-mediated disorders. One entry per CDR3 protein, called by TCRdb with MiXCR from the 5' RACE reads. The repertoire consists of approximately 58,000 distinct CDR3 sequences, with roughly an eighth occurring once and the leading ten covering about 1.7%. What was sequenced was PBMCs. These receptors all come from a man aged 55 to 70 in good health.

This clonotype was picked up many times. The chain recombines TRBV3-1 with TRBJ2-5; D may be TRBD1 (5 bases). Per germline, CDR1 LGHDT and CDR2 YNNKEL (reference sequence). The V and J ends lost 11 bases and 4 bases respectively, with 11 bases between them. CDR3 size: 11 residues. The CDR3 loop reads CASQGGETQYF. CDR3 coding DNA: TGTGCCTCTCAGGGCGGAGAGACCCAGTACTTC.

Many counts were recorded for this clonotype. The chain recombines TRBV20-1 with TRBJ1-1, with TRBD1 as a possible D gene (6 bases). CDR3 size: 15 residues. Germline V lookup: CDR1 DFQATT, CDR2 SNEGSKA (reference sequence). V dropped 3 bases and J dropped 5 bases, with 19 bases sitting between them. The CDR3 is CSARGIGGGGTEAFF. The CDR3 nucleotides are TGCAGTGCTAGGGGGATCGGGGGAGGGGGAACTGAAGCTTTCTTT.

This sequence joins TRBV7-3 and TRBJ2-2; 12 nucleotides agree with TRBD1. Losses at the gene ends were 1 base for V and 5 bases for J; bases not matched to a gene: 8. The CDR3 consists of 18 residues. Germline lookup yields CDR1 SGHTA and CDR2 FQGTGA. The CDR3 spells CASSLMGQGAGRTGELFF. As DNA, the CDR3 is TGTGCCAGCAGCTTAATGGGACAGGGGGCCGGTAGAACCGGGGAGCTGTTTTTT.

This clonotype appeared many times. CDR3 sequence: CASSPGQTTEAFF. The CDR3 DNA follows: TGTGCCAGCTCACCAGGTCAGACCACTGAAGCTTTCTTT. The chain combines TRBV18 with TRBJ1-1; D ambiguous. CDR3 size: 13 residues. Germline loops: CDR1 KGHSH, CDR2 LQKENI. V shed 2 bases and J shed 4 bases, with 8 bases lying between them.

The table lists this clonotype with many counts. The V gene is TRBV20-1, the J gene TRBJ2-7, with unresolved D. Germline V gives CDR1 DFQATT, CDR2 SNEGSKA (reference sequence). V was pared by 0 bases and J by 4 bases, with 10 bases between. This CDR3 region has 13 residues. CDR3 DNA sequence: TGCAGTGCTAGAGACTACAGAGTATACGAGCAGTACTTC. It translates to CSARDYRVYEQYF.

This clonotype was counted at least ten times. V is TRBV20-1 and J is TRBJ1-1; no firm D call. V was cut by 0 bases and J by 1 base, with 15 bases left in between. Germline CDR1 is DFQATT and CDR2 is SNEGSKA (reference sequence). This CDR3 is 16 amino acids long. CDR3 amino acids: CSARDVRGLTNTEAFF. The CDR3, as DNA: TGCAGTGCTAGAGATGTCCGGGGTTTGACGAACACTGAAGCTTTCTTT.

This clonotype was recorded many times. This CDR3 is CASSFGTGGIAFF. CDR3 DNA sequence: TGTGCCAGCAGTTTTGGGACAGGGGGGATAGCTTTCTTT. The V call is TRBV28, the J call TRBJ1-1; 11 bases map to TRBD1. After removal of 3 bases from V and 10 bases from J, the junction contained 4 bases not matched to a gene. The CDR3 is 13 residues long. Germline V gives CDR1 MDHEN, CDR2 SYDVKM.

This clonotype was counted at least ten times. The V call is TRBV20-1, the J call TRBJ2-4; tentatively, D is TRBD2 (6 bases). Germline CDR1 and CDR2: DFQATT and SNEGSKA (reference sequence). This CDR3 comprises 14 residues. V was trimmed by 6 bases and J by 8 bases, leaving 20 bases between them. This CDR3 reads CSAPPSLEGDIQYF. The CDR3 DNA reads TGCAGTGCCCCCCCCTCGTTGGAGGGAGACATTCAGTACTTC.